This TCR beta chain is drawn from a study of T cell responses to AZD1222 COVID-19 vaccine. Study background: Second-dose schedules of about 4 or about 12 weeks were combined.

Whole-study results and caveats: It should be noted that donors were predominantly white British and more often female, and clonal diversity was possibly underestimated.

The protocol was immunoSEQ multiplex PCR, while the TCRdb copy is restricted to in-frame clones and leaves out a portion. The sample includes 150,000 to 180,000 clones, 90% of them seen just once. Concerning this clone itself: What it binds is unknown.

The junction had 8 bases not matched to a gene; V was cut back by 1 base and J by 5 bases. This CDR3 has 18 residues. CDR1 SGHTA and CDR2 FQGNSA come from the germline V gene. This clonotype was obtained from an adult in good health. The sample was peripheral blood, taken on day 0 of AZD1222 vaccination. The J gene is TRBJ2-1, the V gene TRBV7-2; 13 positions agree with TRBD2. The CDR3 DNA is TGTGCCAGCAGCTTAGTCGGGACTAGCGGGATGTTTAACAATGAGCAGTTCTTC. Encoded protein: CASSLVGTSGMFNNEQFF.